The rows below give T cell receptor beta chains drawn from one sample of a study of T cells expressing NK-cell markers. TCRdb reprocessed the 5' RACE reads, keeping one entry per CDR3 protein, no DNA. The sample table includes roughly 180,000 distinct CDR3 sequences. The sequenced sample was blood T cells: a sorted CD56 or NKG2C T cell subset, CD4+ or CD8+ T cells, or bulk PBMC T cells (not recorded which). The receptor source for this set is a woman aged 18-69 years in good health. CDR3s include the opening cysteine and the closing phenylalanine or tryptophan.

CDR3 protein | J gene | CDR3 length | V gene
CASSLAGHGGYTF | TRBJ1-2 | 13 | TRBV12-3/TRBV12-4
CASRGTGYKLFF | TRBJ1-4 | 12 | TRBV12-3/TRBV12-4
CASSYRVLETQYF | TRBJ2-5 | 13 | TRBV6-5
CASSRDRGQEKLFF | TRBJ1-4 | 14 | TRBV5-1
CASSLARDRTKGGTQYF | TRBJ2-5 | 17 | TRBV5-6
CASSFRDRGEVEAFF | TRBJ1-1 | 15 | TRBV27
CSALRVRGGPTAKNIQYF | TRBJ2-4 | 18 | TRBV20-1
CASSGGQLSNYGYTF | TRBJ1-2 | 15 | TRBV2
CSVTRGLSYNEQFF | TRBJ2-1 | 14 | TRBV29-1
CASSPNPGQGAAGYTF | TRBJ1-2 | 16 | TRBV5-1
CASRAEGYGYTF | TRBJ1-2 | 12 | TRBV2
CASSNGRGSYEQYF | TRBJ2-7 | 14 | TRBV7-2
CASSLARGPADTQYF | TRBJ2-3 | 15 | TRBV5-1
CASGNREVRNTIYF | TRBJ1-3 | 14 | TRBV12-3/TRBV12-4
CATRASGSNEQFF | TRBJ2-1 | 13 | TRBV24-1
CASSSRDSSHHF | TRBJ1-6 | 12 | TRBV6-1